The clone carrying this T cell receptor beta chain was counted ten times or more. Original data processing: A classifier of distant metastasis in papillary thyroid cancer was built from CDR3 differences (across clinicopathological groups). TCRdb re-analyzed the PCR reads using MiXCR. The V and J calls follow TCRdb's processing rather than the paper's. The sample contains more than 70,000 clones, approximately 9% of which appear only once. Patients underwent thyroid surgery, and none had received any treatment before it. The ends lost 2 bases at V and 1 base at J; junction bases unmatched: 1. Germline CDR1 reads MDHEN; CDR2 reads SYDVKM. This CDR3 spans 15 amino acids. This entry belongs to a study of metastatic and nonmetastatic thyroid tumors. Study details: Across peripheral blood and tumor or nodule tissue samples taken from malignant and benign thyroid patients, the repertoires were compared with one another.

Sample: blood. The chain employs TRBV28 and TRBJ2-2, with 7 bases lining up with TRBD1. The receptor comes from a female donor with papillary thyroid cancer or a benign thyroid nodule (not recorded which). Some clones in this sample may be carry-over from other donors' samples. CDR3 DNA sequence: TGTGCCAGCAGTTTACCAGGGGGGAACACCGGGGAGCTGTTTTTT. Amino acids: CASSLPGGNTGELFF.